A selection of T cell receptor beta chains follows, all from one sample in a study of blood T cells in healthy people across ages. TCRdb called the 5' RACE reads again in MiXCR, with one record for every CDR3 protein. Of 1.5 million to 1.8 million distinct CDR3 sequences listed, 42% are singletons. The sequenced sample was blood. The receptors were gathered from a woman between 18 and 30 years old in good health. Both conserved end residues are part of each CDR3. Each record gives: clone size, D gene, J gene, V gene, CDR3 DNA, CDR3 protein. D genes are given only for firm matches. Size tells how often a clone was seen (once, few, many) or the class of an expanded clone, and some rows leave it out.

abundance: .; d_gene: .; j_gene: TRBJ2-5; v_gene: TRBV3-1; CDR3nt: TGTGCCAGCAGAATAAAAGAGACCCAGTACTTC; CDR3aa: CASRIKETQYF
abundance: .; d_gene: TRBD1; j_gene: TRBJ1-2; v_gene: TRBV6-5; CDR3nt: TGTGCCAGCAAGAAACAGGGGCCTGCTAACTATGGCTACACCTTC; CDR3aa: CASKKQGPANYGYTF
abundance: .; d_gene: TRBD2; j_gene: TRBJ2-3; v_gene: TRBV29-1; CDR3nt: TGTAGCGTGCCCGCTAGCGGGGGAACAGATACGCAGTATTTT; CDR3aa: CSVPASGGTDTQYF
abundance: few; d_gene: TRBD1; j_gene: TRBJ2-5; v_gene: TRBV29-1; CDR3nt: TGCAGCGTTGAAGAAAGTCAGGGGGCTGAGGGGTACTTC; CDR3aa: CSVEESQGAEGYF
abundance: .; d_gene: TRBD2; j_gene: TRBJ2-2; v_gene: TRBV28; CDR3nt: TGTGCCAGCAGTTTCCAAGGACTAGCGGGAGGGCAGGTCGGGGAGCTGTTTTTT; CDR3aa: CASSFQGLAGGQVGELFF
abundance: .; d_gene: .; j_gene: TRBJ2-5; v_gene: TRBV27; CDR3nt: TGTGCCAGCAGTTTTAGAACTCAAGAGACCCAGTACTTC; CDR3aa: CASSFRTQETQYF
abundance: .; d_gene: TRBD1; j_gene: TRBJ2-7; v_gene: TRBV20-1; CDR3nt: TGCAGTGCTAGAGTAGGGACAGGGTTCGACGAGCAGTACTTC; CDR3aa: CSARVGTGFDEQYF
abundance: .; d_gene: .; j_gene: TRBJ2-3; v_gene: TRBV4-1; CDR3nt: TGCGCCAGCAGCCAAGGACACCGGGGCACAGATACGCAGTATTTT; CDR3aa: CASSQGHRGTDTQYF
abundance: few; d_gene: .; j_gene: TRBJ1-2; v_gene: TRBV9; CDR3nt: TGTGCCAGCAGCCTACAGAGCTATGGCTACACCTTC; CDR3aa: CASSLQSYGYTF
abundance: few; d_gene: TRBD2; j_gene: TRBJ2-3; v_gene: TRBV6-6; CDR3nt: TGTGCCAGCACAGGCGGGGGGGGAGATACGCAGTATTTT; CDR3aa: CASTGGGGDTQYF
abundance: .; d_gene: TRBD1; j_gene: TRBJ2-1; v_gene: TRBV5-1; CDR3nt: TGCGCCTGTCAAATGGGACAGGATTACAATGAGCAGTTCTTC; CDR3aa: CACQMGQDYNEQFF
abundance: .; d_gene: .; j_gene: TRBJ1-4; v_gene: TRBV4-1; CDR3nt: TGCGCCAGCAGCCAAGGCTTTGAGACAGTCCTCCTGTTTTTT; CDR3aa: CASSQGFETVLLFF
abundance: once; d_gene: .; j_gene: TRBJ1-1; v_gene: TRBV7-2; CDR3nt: TGTGCCAGCAGCCAGACGTGGAACACTGAAGCTTTCTTT; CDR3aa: CASSQTWNTEAFF
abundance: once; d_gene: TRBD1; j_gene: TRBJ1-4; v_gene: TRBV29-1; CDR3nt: TGCAGCGCCAGGGACAGAATAAATGAAAAACTGTTTTTT; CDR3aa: CSARDRINEKLFF
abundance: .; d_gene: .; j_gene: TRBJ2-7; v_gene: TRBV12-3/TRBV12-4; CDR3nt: TGTGCCAGCACCAGGGACGGCTCCTACGAGCAGTACTTC; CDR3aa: CASTRDGSYEQYF
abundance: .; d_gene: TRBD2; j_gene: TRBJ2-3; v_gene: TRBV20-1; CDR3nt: TGCAGTGCTAGAGTAGCCACTAGCGGGGGCCCAAGCACAGATACGCAGTATTTT; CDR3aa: CSARVATSGGPSTDTQYF
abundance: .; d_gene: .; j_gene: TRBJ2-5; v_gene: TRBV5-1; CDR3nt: TGCGCCAGCAGGCCTTCGGGATGGGGTGAGCAGTACTTC; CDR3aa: CASRPSGWGEQYF
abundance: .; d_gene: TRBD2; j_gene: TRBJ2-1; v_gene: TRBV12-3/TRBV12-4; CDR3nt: TGTGCCAGCAATTTTCTCGGGACTAGCGGGAGTCTGAATGAGCAGTTCTTC; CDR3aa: CASNFLGTSGSLNEQFF
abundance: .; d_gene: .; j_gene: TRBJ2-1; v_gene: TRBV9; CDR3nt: TGTGCCAGCAGCGCAGGAGGGCTAGCGAGTGATGAGCAGTTCTTC; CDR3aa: CASSAGGLASDEQFF
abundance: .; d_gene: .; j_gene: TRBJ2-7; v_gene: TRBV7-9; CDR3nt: TGTGCCAGCAGCGCCACACTCGGGGTTCTCTACGAGCAGTACTTC; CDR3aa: CASSATLGVLYEQYF
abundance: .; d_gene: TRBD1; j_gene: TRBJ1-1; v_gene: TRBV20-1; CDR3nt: TGCAGTGCCTCACTAAGACAGGGTATCACTGAAGCTTTCTTT; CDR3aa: CSASLRQGITEAFF
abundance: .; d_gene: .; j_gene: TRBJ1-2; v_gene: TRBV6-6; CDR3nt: TGTGCCAGCAGTAAGGGACGGGGGGATGGCTACACCTTC; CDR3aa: CASSKGRGDGYTF
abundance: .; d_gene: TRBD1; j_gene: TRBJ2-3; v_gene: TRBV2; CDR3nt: TGTGCCAGCAGAGGACAGGGGCTGAGCACAGATACGCAGTATTTT; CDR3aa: CASRGQGLSTDTQYF
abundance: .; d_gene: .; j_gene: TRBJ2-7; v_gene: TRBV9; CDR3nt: TGTGCCAGCAGCGTTCTAGAGGGACCCTACGAGCAGTACTTC; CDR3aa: CASSVLEGPYEQYF
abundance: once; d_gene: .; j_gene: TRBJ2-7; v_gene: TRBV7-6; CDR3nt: TGTGCCAGCAGCTTTGGGAATCGGGATCTGCCCTACGAGCAGTACTTC; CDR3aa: CASSFGNRDLPYEQYF
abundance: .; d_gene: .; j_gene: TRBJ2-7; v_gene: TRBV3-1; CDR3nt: TGTGCCAGCAGCCAAGCAGTTAACGAGCAGTACTTC; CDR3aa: CASSQAVNEQYF
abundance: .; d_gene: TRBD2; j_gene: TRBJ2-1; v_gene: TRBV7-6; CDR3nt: TGTGCCAGCAGCCCCGGACTAGCGGGAGTCATCTCCTACAATGAGCAGTTCTTC; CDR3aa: CASSPGLAGVISYNEQFF
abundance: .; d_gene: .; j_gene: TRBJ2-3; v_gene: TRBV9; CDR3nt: TGTGCCAGCACGGGCAGATCTAGCACAGATACGCAGTATTTT; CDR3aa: CASTGRSSTDTQYF
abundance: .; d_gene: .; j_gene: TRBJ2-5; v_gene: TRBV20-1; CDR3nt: TGCAGTGCTAGACACAGGGATTGGGAGCAGTACTTC; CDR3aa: CSARHRDWEQYF
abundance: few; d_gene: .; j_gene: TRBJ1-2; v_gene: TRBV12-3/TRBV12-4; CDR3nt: TGTGCCAGCAGTCCGAGAGCCGAAACGGCTGGCTACACCTTC; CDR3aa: CASSPRAETAGYTF
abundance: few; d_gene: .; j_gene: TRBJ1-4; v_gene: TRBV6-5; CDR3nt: TGTGCCAGCACGGGGGGTAGTCGGACAGTTCTGTTTTTT; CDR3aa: CASTGGSRTVLFF
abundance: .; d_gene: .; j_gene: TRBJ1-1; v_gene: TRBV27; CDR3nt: TGTGCCAGCACTTGTGCCGAGCCCCGACAGTTTTGGAACACTGAAGCTTTCTTT; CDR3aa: CASTCAEPRQFWNTEAFF
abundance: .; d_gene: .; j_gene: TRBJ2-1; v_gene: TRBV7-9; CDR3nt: TGTGCCAGCAGCGAGACAGGGAGGCCCTACAATGAGCAGTTCTTC; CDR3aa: CASSETGRPYNEQFF
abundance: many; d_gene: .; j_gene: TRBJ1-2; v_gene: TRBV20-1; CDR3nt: TGCAGTGCTAGAGAGACGAGGGGTGGAAACTATGGCTACACCTTC; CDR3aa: CSARETRGGNYGYTF
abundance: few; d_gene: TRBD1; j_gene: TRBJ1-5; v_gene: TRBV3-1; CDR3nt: TGTGCCAGCAGCCGCGGTCGGGGGACAGGGGTCAATCAGCCCCAGCATTTT; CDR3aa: CASSRGRGTGVNQPQHF